The source of this T cell receptor (beta chain) is a study of blood T cell repertoires in COVID-19. Study-level information: Samples of COVID-19 (acute and convalescent) were obtained from the United States, Italy and Spain. Sample material is recorded as cDNA or gDNA derived from T cells, B-cell-depleted T cells, or PBMCs.

The CDR3 covers 16 residues. The V gene end was trimmed by 1 base and the J gene end by 7 bases; junction bases not matched to a gene: 5. Germline assignment: CDR1 SGHAT and CDR2 FQNNGV. As processed by the authors: Cell counts per sample came from amplifying reference gene primers. The protocol was immunoSEQ multiplex PCR, while the TCRdb copy is restricted to in-frame clones and leaves out a portion. Clonal size and the V and J genes are those of that table, whereas D and trimming came from the DNA. The sample has approximately 100,000 clones; 87% are singletons. The sequence derives from a man in his 70s with acute or convalescent COVID-19. The chain employs TRBV11-2 and TRBJ2-1; 12 nucleotides line up with TRBD2. The sample was peripheral blood. CDR3 loop: CASSLGSSGGENEQFF. CDR3 in DNA: TGTGCCAGCAGCTTAGGGTCTAGCGGGGGGGAGAATGAGCAGTTCTTC.